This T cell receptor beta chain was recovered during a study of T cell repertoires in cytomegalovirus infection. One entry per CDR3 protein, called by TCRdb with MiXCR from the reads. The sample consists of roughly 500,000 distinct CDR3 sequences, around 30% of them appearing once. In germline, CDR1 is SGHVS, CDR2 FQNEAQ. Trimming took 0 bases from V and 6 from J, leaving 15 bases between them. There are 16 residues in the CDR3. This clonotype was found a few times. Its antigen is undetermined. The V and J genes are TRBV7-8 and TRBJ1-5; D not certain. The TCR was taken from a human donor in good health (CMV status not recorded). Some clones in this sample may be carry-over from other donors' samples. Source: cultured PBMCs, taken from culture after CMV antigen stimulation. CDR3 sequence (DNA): TGTGCCAGCAGCTTAGCGCTTGTCGGGGATTCTCAGCCCCAGCATTTT. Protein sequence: CASSLALVGDSQPQHF.